The source of this T cell receptor beta chain is a study of blood T cell repertoires in COVID-19. Turning to the study itself: T cells, B-cell-depleted T cells, or PBMCs provided the cDNA or gDNA that served as material.

With V trimmed by 3 bases and J by 10 bases, 6 bases remained unmatched. Germline loops: CDR1 LGHDT, CDR2 YNNKEL (reference sequence). The CDR3 extends over 15 amino acids. Source study methods: The assay estimated nucleated cells by amplifying reference gene primers. Produced via immunoSEQ multiplex PCR; TCRdb's table is partial and in-frame only. Clonal size and the V and J genes are those of that table, whereas D and trimming came from the DNA. The sample consists of about 130,000 clones, about four fifths of them appearing once. This sequence was found in a woman aged 55-69 years with active or convalescent COVID-19. Sequencing was done on a sample of peripheral blood. This sequence joins TRBV3-1 (or the pseudogene TRBV3-2) and TRBJ1-6; TRBD1 agrees at 10 bases. The CDR3: CASSQGTGERSPLHF. The CDR3 bases are TGTGCCAGCAGCCAGGGGACAGGGGAGAGGTCACCCCTCCACTTT.